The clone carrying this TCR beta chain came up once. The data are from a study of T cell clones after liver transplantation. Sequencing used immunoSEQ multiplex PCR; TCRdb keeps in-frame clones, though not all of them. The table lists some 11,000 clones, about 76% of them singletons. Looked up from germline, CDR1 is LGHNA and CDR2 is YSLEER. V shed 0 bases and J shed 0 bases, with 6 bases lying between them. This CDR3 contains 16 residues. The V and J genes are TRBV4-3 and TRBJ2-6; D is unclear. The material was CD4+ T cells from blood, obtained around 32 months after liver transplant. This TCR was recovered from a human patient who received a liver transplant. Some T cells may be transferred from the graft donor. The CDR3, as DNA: TGCGCCAGCAGCCAAGAGACCAACTCTGGGGCCAACGTCCTGACTTTC. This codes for CASSQETNSGANVLTF.